This T cell receptor (beta chain) was obtained from a study of T cell repertoires in cytomegalovirus infection. Study-level background: CMV infection plus the matching HLA type was flagged by public TCR beta signatures.

Regarding the study as a whole: HLA-C-restricted CMV clonotypes gave the most frequent clonotype in two of eight donors.

The table lists this clonotype with a few counts. Its antigen is not known. TCRdb ran MiXCR on the reads and lists one entry per CDR3 protein. Counted here are around 71,000 distinct CDR3 sequences, roughly 39% occurring once; the ten biggest clones make up over 90%. Sequencing was performed on CD8+ T cells from cultured PBMCs, taken from culture after CMV antigen stimulation. This receptor was obtained from a human donor in good health (CMV status not recorded). Some clones in this sample may be carry-over from other donors' samples.

The CDR3 reads CASSSGLAGALQETQYF. The CDR3 nucleotides read TGTGCCAGCAGCTCTGGACTAGCGGGGGCTCTCCAAGAGACCCAGTACTTC. The rearrangement joins TRBV7-9 to TRBJ2-5, with 13 bases that match TRBD2. The germline gives CDR1 SEHNR, CDR2 FQNEAQ (reference sequence). J was trimmed by 1 base and V by 4 bases; bases with no gene match: 6. The CDR3 is 17 residues long.